Listed here is a single T cell receptor beta chain. Those who participated ranged in age from roughly 18 to 89 years and resided in about two dozen US areas. The data are from a study of blood T cell repertoires in COVID-19. In the source study's methods: Estimates of nucleated cell counts were drawn from the amplification of reference gene primers. Sequenced by immunoSEQ multiplex PCR; TCRdb stores in-frame clones only, minus some. V, J and clone size are those of that table, while D and trimming were read from the DNA. The table shows some 220,000 clones, with about 90% occurring only once. V gave up 4 bases and J gave up 4 bases, with 13 bases separating them. CDR3 length equals 14 residues. The germline gives CDR1 MNHEY, CDR2 SVGAGI.

The sequenced material came from PBMCs or T cells enriched from blood (not recorded which). J is TRBJ1-2 and V is TRBV6-5; maybe TRBD1 (6 bases). This receptor was obtained from a woman aged 45-65 years in a cohort exposed to, infected with or recovered from COVID-19 (not recorded which). In DNA form, the CDR3 reads TGTGCCAGCAGTTCTACAGGGTATGGCTATGGCTACACCTTC. This gives the protein CASSSTGYGYGYTF.